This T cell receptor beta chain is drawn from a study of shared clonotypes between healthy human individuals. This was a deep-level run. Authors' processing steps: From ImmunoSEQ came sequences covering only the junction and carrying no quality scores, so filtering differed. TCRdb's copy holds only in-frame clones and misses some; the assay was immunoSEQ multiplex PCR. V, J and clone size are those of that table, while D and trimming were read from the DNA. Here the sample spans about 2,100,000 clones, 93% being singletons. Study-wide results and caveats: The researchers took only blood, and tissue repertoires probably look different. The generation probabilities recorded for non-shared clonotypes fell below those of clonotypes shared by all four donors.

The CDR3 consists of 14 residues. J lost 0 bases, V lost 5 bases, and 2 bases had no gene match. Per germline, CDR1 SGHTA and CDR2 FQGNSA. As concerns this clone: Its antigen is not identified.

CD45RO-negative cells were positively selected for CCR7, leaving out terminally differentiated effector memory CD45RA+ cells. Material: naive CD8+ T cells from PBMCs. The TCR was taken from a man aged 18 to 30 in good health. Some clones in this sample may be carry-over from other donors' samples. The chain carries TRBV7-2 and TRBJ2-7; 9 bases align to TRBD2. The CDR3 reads CASSTSGRSYEQYF. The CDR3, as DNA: TGTGCCAGCAGCACTAGCGGGCGCTCCTACGAGCAGTACTTC.